The source of this T cell receptor (beta chain) is a study of T cells in Graves' hyperthyroidism and ophthalmopathy. The V gene end was trimmed by 6 bases and the J gene end by 6 bases; junction bases not matched to a gene: 9. The CDR3 extends over 14 amino acids. CDR1 and CDR2 (germline): SNHLY, FYNNEI. As concerns this clonotype: Its matching antigen is unknown.

Patients showing uncontrolled infection, other autoimmune disease, pregnancy or lactation were ineligible. Researchers took RNA transcripts and amplified the TCR beta CDR3 regions from them. Primed by the HTBI set, a first-round RT-PCR was run on the TCR CDR3. Via MiXCR, TCRdb re-called the multiplex PCR reads, giving one row per CDR3 protein. Counted here are under 350,000 distinct CDR3 sequences, about 20% occurring once; the ten biggest clones make up approximately 54%. Study-level points and caveats: A model using 13 V-J features told ophthalmopathy apart from stable hyperthyroidism. Blood samples included most of the expanded thyroid clonotypes exceeding 0.001.

The rearrangement links TRBV2 to TRBJ2-7; 9 bases are a match to TRBD1. Sequenced sample: blood. The origin of this receptor is a woman aged 45-65 years with Graves' hyperthyroidism. In DNA, the CDR3 is TGTGCCAGCAGCGGCGGGACAGGGCGCTCCGAGCAGTACTTC. Its translation: CASSGGTGRSEQYF.